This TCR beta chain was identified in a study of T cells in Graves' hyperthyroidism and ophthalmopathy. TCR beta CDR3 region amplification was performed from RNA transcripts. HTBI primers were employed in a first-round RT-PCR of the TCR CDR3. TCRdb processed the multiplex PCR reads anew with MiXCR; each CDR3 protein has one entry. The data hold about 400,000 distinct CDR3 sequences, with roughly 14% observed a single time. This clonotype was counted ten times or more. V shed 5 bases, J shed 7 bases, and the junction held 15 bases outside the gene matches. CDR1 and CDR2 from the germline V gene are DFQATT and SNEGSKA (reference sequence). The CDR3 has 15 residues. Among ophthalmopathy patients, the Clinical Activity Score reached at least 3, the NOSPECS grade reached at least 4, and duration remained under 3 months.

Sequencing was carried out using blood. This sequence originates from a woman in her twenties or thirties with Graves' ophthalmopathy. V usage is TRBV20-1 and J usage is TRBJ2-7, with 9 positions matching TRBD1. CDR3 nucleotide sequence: TGCAGTGCTGGGATTGGGACAGGGACGAAGGGGGAGCAGTACTTC. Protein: CSAGIGTGTKGEQYF.